This T cell receptor beta chain was sequenced in a study of blood T cell repertoires in COVID-19. At the level of the study: Sites in the United States, Italy and Spain provided acute and convalescent COVID-19 samples.

The method was immunoSEQ multiplex PCR; TCRdb's version includes in-frame clones alone and lacks a portion of them. The sample includes 84,000 or so clones, 80% seen only once; the top ten take approximately 12%. The V gene lost 2 bases and the J gene lost 2 bases, with 16 bases spanning the gap. Per the germline V gene, CDR1 is SGHTA and CDR2 is FQGTGA. The CDR3 covers 16 residues. This rearrangement joins TRBV7-3 to TRBJ2-7; a weak D match, TRBD2 (6 bases). The TCR comes from a woman aged 35 to 49 with active or convalescent COVID-19. The specimen sequenced was peripheral blood. Written as DNA, the CDR3 is TGTGCCAGCAGCTTACAGGTGGGACTCGGGGCCTACGAGCAGTACTTC. It encodes CASSLQVGLGAYEQYF.